This is a list of T cell receptor beta chains from one sample in a study of blood T cell repertoires in COVID-19. The protocol was immunoSEQ multiplex PCR, while the TCRdb copy is restricted to in-frame clones and leaves out a portion. Here the sample spans approximately 82,000 clones, around four fifths being singletons. The sequenced sample was peripheral blood. The receptors were sampled from a woman aged 60-75 years with acute or convalescent COVID-19. CDR3s include the opening cysteine and the closing phenylalanine or tryptophan. The D gene is left open where the match is weak. Rows may omit the clone size; those that give it use once, few, many or a size class.

j_call: TRBJ1-4
d_call: -
clone_size: -
v_call: TRBV18
cdr3_nt: TGTGCCAGCTCACCAGGGGCGGATGAAAAACTGTTTTTT
cdr3_aa: CASSPGADEKLFF

j_call: TRBJ2-7
d_call: -
clone_size: -
v_call: TRBV19
cdr3_nt: TGTGCCAGTAGTATTCCCAGCTCCTACGAGCAGTACTTC
cdr3_aa: CASSIPSSYEQYF

j_call: TRBJ2-7
d_call: -
clone_size: once
v_call: TRBV29-1
cdr3_nt: TGCAGCGTTGTTTCAGGGGCCCGGAGCTCCTACGAGCAGTACTTC
cdr3_aa: CSVVSGARSSYEQYF

j_call: TRBJ1-1
d_call: -
clone_size: -
v_call: TRBV7-2
cdr3_nt: TGTGCCAGCAGCCAGTACACTGAAGCTTTCTTT
cdr3_aa: CASSQYTEAFF

j_call: TRBJ2-2
d_call: -
clone_size: -
v_call: TRBV4-1
cdr3_nt: TGCGCCAGCAGCCCCATGGCGGCGGGGGCGAACGGGGAGCTGTTTTTT
cdr3_aa: CASSPMAAGANGELFF

j_call: TRBJ2-7
d_call: -
clone_size: few
v_call: TRBV7-3
cdr3_nt: TGTGCCAGCAGCCCGGACAGCCACTACGAGCAGTACTTC
cdr3_aa: CASSPDSHYEQYF

j_call: TRBJ1-1
d_call: TRBD1
clone_size: -
v_call: TRBV5-5
cdr3_nt: TGTGCCAGCAGCTTGGACTGGGACAGGGAAAAAGAAGCTTTCTTT
cdr3_aa: CASSLDWDREKEAFF

j_call: TRBJ1-4
d_call: -
clone_size: -
v_call: TRBV11-2
cdr3_nt: TGTGCCAGCAGCTTAGCGAACAGTCATAATGAAAAACTGTTTTTT
cdr3_aa: CASSLANSHNEKLFF

j_call: TRBJ1-3
d_call: -
clone_size: -
v_call: TRBV2
cdr3_nt: TGTGCCAGCGGACAGTACGACACCATATATTTT
cdr3_aa: CASGQYDTIYF

j_call: TRBJ2-5
d_call: -
clone_size: -
v_call: TRBV6-5
cdr3_nt: TGTGCCGGGGGGGCTACAGGGGGAGGCCAAGAGACCCAGTACTTC
cdr3_aa: CAGGATGGGQETQYF

j_call: TRBJ2-1
d_call: TRBD2
clone_size: -
v_call: TRBV4-1
cdr3_nt: TGCGCCAGCAGCCCACTTTTGACTAGCGGGAGCGGCAATGAGCAGTTCTTC
cdr3_aa: CASSPLLTSGSGNEQFF

j_call: TRBJ2-7
d_call: -
clone_size: few
v_call: TRBV6-5
cdr3_nt: TGTGCCAGCATCATCTCCCAGGTCCCCCAAGAGCAGTACTTC
cdr3_aa: CASIISQVPQEQYF

j_call: TRBJ2-7
d_call: -
clone_size: -
v_call: TRBV5-4
cdr3_nt: TGTGCCAGCAGCTTGGGGCAGGGGCCCTACTACGAGCAGTACTTC
cdr3_aa: CASSLGQGPYYEQYF

j_call: TRBJ2-7
d_call: TRBD2
clone_size: -
v_call: TRBV2
cdr3_nt: TGTGCCAGCAGCGCCGCTAGCGGGGGGGTGGCGCAGTACTTC
cdr3_aa: CASSAASGGVAQYF

j_call: TRBJ1-3
d_call: -
clone_size: -
v_call: TRBV5-8
cdr3_nt: TGTGCCAGCAGCTTACAGACAAGCTCTGGAAACACCATATATTTT
cdr3_aa: CASSLQTSSGNTIYF

j_call: TRBJ2-2
d_call: TRBD1
clone_size: -
v_call: TRBV5-1
cdr3_nt: TGCGCCAGCAGCTTGGCACAGGGGGCCCCCGGGGAGCTGTTTTTT
cdr3_aa: CASSLAQGAPGELFF

j_call: TRBJ1-3
d_call: -
clone_size: -
v_call: TRBV5-1
cdr3_nt: TGCGCCAGCAGCTCGCCCGCCGGGTCCTCCAACGGAAACACCATATATTTT
cdr3_aa: CASSSPAGSSNGNTIYF

j_call: TRBJ1-1
d_call: -
clone_size: -
v_call: TRBV4-1
cdr3_nt: TGCGCCAGCAGCCAGATTTGGGGACTTAATCAAGCTTTCTTT
cdr3_aa: CASSQIWGLNQAFF

j_call: TRBJ2-1
d_call: TRBD2
clone_size: once
v_call: TRBV5-1
cdr3_nt: TGCGCCAGCAGCTCGGGACTAGCGGGATACAATGAGCAGTTCTTC
cdr3_aa: CASSSGLAGYNEQFF

j_call: TRBJ1-1
d_call: TRBD1
clone_size: -
v_call: TRBV5-1
cdr3_nt: TGCGCCAGCAGGGGGACAGGGGACACTGAAGCTTTCTTT
cdr3_aa: CASRGTGDTEAFF

j_call: TRBJ2-1
d_call: TRBD2
clone_size: -
v_call: TRBV7-9
cdr3_nt: TGTGCCAGCAGCCGATCTGGACTAGCGGGAGGAGATGAGCAGTTCTTC
cdr3_aa: CASSRSGLAGGDEQFF

j_call: TRBJ2-3
d_call: -
clone_size: -
v_call: TRBV11-3
cdr3_nt: TGTGCCAGCAGCTTAGATGGGGGGGATACGCAGTATTTT
cdr3_aa: CASSLDGGDTQYF

j_call: TRBJ2-2
d_call: -
clone_size: -
v_call: TRBV19
cdr3_nt: TGTGCCAGTAGTATGCAGGGTATTCTCACCGGGGAGCTGTTTTTT
cdr3_aa: CASSMQGILTGELFF

j_call: TRBJ1-4
d_call: -
clone_size: -
v_call: TRBV7-9
cdr3_nt: TGTGCCAGCAGCCCGAGCCTTTCAACTAATGAAAAACTGTTTTTT
cdr3_aa: CASSPSLSTNEKLFF

j_call: TRBJ2-1
d_call: -
clone_size: -
v_call: TRBV11-3
cdr3_nt: TGTGCCAGCAGCTTAGTAGGGGGTGAGCAGTTCTTC
cdr3_aa: CASSLVGGEQFF

j_call: TRBJ2-7
d_call: -
clone_size: -
v_call: TRBV6-5
cdr3_nt: TGTGCCAGCAGTCGCCTAGCGCGTAATGACTACGAGCAGTACTTC
cdr3_aa: CASSRLARNDYEQYF

j_call: TRBJ2-1
d_call: TRBD2
clone_size: -
v_call: TRBV19
cdr3_nt: TGTGCCAGTAGCCCCGGGACTAGCGGGAACAATGAGCAGTTCTTC
cdr3_aa: CASSPGTSGNNEQFF

j_call: TRBJ1-3
d_call: TRBD1
clone_size: -
v_call: TRBV7-2
cdr3_nt: TGTGCCAGCAGCTTACGACAGGGGGTCCACTCTGGAAACACCATATATTTT
cdr3_aa: CASSLRQGVHSGNTIYF

j_call: TRBJ2-1
d_call: TRBD2
clone_size: once
v_call: TRBV2
cdr3_nt: TGTGCCAGCAGGGGGCCCCTAGCTAGCGGGGGGGAGCAGTTCTTC
cdr3_aa: CASRGPLASGGEQFF

j_call: TRBJ1-3
d_call: -
clone_size: once
v_call: TRBV19
cdr3_nt: TGTGCCAGTAGTCCCTTGGGAGGGAGCTCTGGAAACACCATATATTTT
cdr3_aa: CASSPLGGSSGNTIYF

j_call: TRBJ2-1
d_call: -
clone_size: -
v_call: TRBV5-4
cdr3_nt: TGTGCCAGCAGCTTACGAAGTAGTAGAGACAATGAGCAGTTCTTC
cdr3_aa: CASSLRSSRDNEQFF

j_call: TRBJ2-1
d_call: TRBD2
clone_size: -
v_call: TRBV5-1
cdr3_nt: TGCGCCAGCAGAGATCTAGCGGGGGGTTATGAGCAGTTCTTC
cdr3_aa: CASRDLAGGYEQFF

j_call: TRBJ2-1
d_call: TRBD2
clone_size: -
v_call: TRBV6-2/TRBV6-3
cdr3_nt: TGTGCCAGCAGTTACCACACTAGCGGGGGAGGTGAGCAGTTCTTC
cdr3_aa: CASSYHTSGGGEQFF

j_call: TRBJ1-6
d_call: TRBD1
clone_size: -
v_call: TRBV30
cdr3_nt: TGTGCCTGGAGAGCCAGGACAGGCGGGAATTCACCCCTCCACTTT
cdr3_aa: CAWRARTGGNSPLHF

j_call: TRBJ1-2
d_call: TRBD1
clone_size: -
v_call: TRBV3-1/TRBV3-2
cdr3_nt: TGTGCCAGCAGCCAAGACCGGGACAGAGCTAACTATGGCTACACCTTC
cdr3_aa: CASSQDRDRANYGYTF

j_call: TRBJ2-5
d_call: -
clone_size: -
v_call: TRBV2
cdr3_nt: TGTGCCAGCAGTGTTGCGGAAGAGACCCAGTACTTC
cdr3_aa: CASSVAEETQYF

j_call: TRBJ1-2
d_call: -
clone_size: -
v_call: TRBV27
cdr3_nt: TGTGCCAGCAGTCAAAGGGGTAACTATGGCTACACCTTC
cdr3_aa: CASSQRGNYGYTF

j_call: TRBJ1-2
d_call: TRBD1
clone_size: -
v_call: TRBV18
cdr3_nt: TGTGCCAGCTCACCTTGGACAGGGGGTGAAAACTATGGCTACACCTTC
cdr3_aa: CASSPWTGGENYGYTF

j_call: TRBJ1-1
d_call: -
clone_size: -
v_call: TRBV11-3
cdr3_nt: TGTGCCAGCAGCTCACCGACGGACTCGGGCACTGAAGCTTTCTTT
cdr3_aa: CASSSPTDSGTEAFF

j_call: TRBJ1-6
d_call: -
clone_size: -
v_call: TRBV29-1
cdr3_nt: TGCAGCGCAACCGAACAGGGTACTAATTCACCCCTCCACTTT
cdr3_aa: CSATEQGTNSPLHF

j_call: TRBJ1-1
d_call: TRBD1
clone_size: -
v_call: TRBV19
cdr3_nt: TGTGCCATGAGGGACAGCGCCGAAGCTTTCTTT
cdr3_aa: CAMRDSAEAFF

j_call: TRBJ1-1
d_call: TRBD1
clone_size: -
v_call: TRBV6-5
cdr3_nt: TGTGCCAGCAGTCGGGGAAGGGGGCCGACTGAAGCTTTCTTT
cdr3_aa: CASSRGRGPTEAFF

j_call: TRBJ2-2
d_call: TRBD1
clone_size: -
v_call: TRBV2
cdr3_nt: TGTGCCAGCAGTTCCGGGACAGGGAGCCCGGAGGCCGGGGAGCTGTTTTTT
cdr3_aa: CASSSGTGSPEAGELFF

j_call: TRBJ2-2
d_call: -
clone_size: -
v_call: TRBV4-1
cdr3_nt: TGCGCCAGCAGCCAAGCCTCCGGCGGGGTGAACACCGGGGAGCTGTTTTTT
cdr3_aa: CASSQASGGVNTGELFF

j_call: TRBJ2-5
d_call: TRBD2
clone_size: -
v_call: TRBV6-2/TRBV6-3
cdr3_nt: TGTGCCAGCAGTCGCCCGGGAGGGGTTGAGACCCAGTACTTC
cdr3_aa: CASSRPGGVETQYF

j_call: TRBJ1-5
d_call: -
clone_size: -
v_call: TRBV25-1
cdr3_nt: TGTGCCAGCACACCGGCGGGGGACACAAATCAGCCCCAGCATTTT
cdr3_aa: CASTPAGDTNQPQHF

j_call: TRBJ1-4
d_call: -
clone_size: -
v_call: TRBV5-1
cdr3_nt: TGCGCCAGCAGTTCCCCGGGATGGGAGGAAAAACTGTTTTTT
cdr3_aa: CASSSPGWEEKLFF